This TCR beta chain was captured by sequencing in a study of T cell changes during pregnancy in multiple sclerosis. The table came from immunoSEQ multiplex PCR; TCRdb's copy has only in-frame clones and leaves some out. The sample has under 55,000 clones; approximately 93% are singletons. Germline lookup yields CDR1 ENHRY and CDR2 SYGVKD. V lost 5 bases, J lost 0 bases, and 8 bases lay in between. The CDR3 totals 14 residues. This clone appeared a few times. V is TRBV10-3 and J is TRBJ1-5; D is ambiguous. The TCR comes from a female donor with multiple sclerosis, enrolled in a pregnancy study. The starting material was CD4+ T cells from peripheral blood mononuclear cells, obtained in the third trimester of pregnancy. CDR3 sequence reads: CAISPRDSNQPQHF. CDR3 bases: TGTGCCATCAGTCCTCGGGATAGCAATCAGCCCCAGCATTTT.